This TCR beta chain was obtained from a study of T-cell memory formation after mild COVID-19. TCRdb fed the 5' RACE reads into MiXCR, producing one record per CDR3 protein. The sample holds some 300,000 distinct CDR3 sequences; 20% to 25% are singletons and the top ten take 21%. There are many counts of this clonotype. The junction departs from the called germline gene at one end, perhaps through a read error. The sequence derives from a man between 18 and 29 years old who had mild COVID-19 (a few samples of this study predate the infection). Cell type and time point are not known. Sample: PBMCs or a T cell subset sorted from them (not recorded which).

The CDR3 reads CASSSGLVGETQYF. The CDR3 region has the DNA TGTGCTAGCAGCTCGGGACTAGTAGGAGAGACCCAGTACTTC. The chain uses TRBV7-7 and TRBJ2-5, with 8 bases lining up with TRBD2. The length of the CDR3 is 14 residues. Germline V gives CDR1 SSHAT, CDR2 FNYEAQ (reference sequence). Drawing the rest from reference TRBV7-7 and TRBJ2-5, the complete variable domain is GAGVSQSPRYKVTKRGQDVTLRCDPISSHATLYWYQQALGQGPEFLTYFNYEAQPDKSGLPSDRFSAERPEGSISTLTIQRTEQRDSAMYRCASSSGLVGETQYFGPGTRLLVL.